Described below is a single TCR beta chain sequence and its context. Method: immunoSEQ multiplex PCR; TCRdb's copy keeps in-frame clones and lacks some. The sample records about 83,000 clones, about 86% being singletons. This entry comes from a study of lymphopenia after photon versus proton radiotherapy. Germline CDR1 is MNHNY and CDR2 is SVGAGI (reference sequence). The CDR3 loop spans 16 amino acids. The trim removed 4 bases at V and 10 bases at J, leaving 17 bases unmatched. The chain is built from TRBV6-6 and TRBJ1-1, with TRBD1 matching over 8 bases. The sample consisted of peripheral blood, taken from a patient treated with proton-based radiotherapy. This clonotype originated in a man aged 60 to 69 with pancreatic cancer. The CDR3 region is CASSSDYGQGPQGAFF. CDR3 sequence (DNA): TGTGCCAGCAGTTCGGATTATGGACAGGGACCTCAGGGAGCTTTCTTT.